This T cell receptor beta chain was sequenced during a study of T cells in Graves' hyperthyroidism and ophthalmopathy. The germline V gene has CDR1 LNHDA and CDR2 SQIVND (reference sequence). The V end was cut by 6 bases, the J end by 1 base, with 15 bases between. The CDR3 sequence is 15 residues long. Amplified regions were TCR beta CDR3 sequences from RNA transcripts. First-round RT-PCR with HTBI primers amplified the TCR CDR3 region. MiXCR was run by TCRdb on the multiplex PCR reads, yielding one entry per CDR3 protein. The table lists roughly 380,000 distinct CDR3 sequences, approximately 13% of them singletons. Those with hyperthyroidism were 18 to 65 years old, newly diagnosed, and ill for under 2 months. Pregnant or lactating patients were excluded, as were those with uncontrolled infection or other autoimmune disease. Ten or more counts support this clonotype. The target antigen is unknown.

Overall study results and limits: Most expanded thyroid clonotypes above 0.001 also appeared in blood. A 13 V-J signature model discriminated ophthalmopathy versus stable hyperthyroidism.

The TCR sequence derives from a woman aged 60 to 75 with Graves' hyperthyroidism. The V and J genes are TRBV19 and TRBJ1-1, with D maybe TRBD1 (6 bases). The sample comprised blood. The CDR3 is CASSQPGHSNTEAFF. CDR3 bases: TGTGCCAGTAGCCAGCCGGGACACTCGAACACTGAAGCTTTCTTT.